This T cell receptor beta chain is from a study of CXCR3-negative and CXCR3-positive naive CD8 T cells. With UMI labels, 5' RACE was used to prepare the TRB cDNA libraries. Each CDR3 protein gets one entry in TCRdb, which reprocessed the 5' RACE reads and gives no DNA. The repertoire table contains over 35,000 distinct CDR3 sequences. This CDR3 contains 14 residues. CDR1 is DFQATT and CDR2 is SNEGSKA in the germline V gene (reference sequence). On this clonotype itself: No antigen is known for it.

Regarding the study as a whole: TRB CDR3 properties indicated TCR strength, while surface CD5 was similar across naive subsets. The TRB CDR3s that CXCR3-positive naive cells carried were more hydrophobic than those of CXCR3-negative naive cells. Memory cells showed distinct TRBV-TRBJ patterns, while the two naive subsets matched.

Sequencing used naive CXCR3- CD8+ T cells from blood. Specified subset: CD45RO-CCR7+CD27+CD95- naive CD8+ T cells lacking CXCR3 (TNR3-). The receptor was derived from a human donor in good health. Some clones in this sample may be carry-over from other donors' samples. The chain is built from TRBV20-1 and TRBJ1-1. The CDR3 here is CSARVGLEYTEAFF.